This TCR beta chain comes out of a study of blood T cell repertoires in COVID-19. Study-wide context: Researchers got acute and convalescent COVID-19 samples from the United States, Italy and Spain. The analysed material was cDNA or gDNA that came from T cells, B-cell-depleted T cells, or PBMCs.

In the study's own analysis: Amplification of reference gene primers was used by the study to estimate nucleated cell counts. Clones were read by immunoSEQ multiplex PCR, and TCRdb kept only the in-frame ones, dropping some. V and J calls and clone size are copied from that table; D and trimming were computed from the DNA. The table has about 160,000 clones, around 85% seen once. The V segment lost 4 bases and the J segment 7 bases; nucleotides outside the gene matches: 12. This CDR3 is 17 amino acids long. CDR1 SGHDN and CDR2 FVKESK come from the germline V gene. The sequence came from a human donor with acute or convalescent COVID-19. The donor label of this sample is uncertain. Sequenced sample: peripheral blood. This chain joins TRBV14 and TRBJ1-6, with TRBD1 matching over 8 bases. CDR3 sequence: CASSRSTLQGGNSPLHF. In nucleotides, the CDR3 is TGTGCCAGCAGCCGCTCTACCCTACAGGGGGGGAATTCACCCCTCCACTTT.